This T cell receptor (beta chain) stems from a study of blood T cell repertoires in COVID-19. Study background: The United States, Italy and Spain provided the acute and convalescent COVID-19 samples. PBMCs, B-cell-depleted T cells, or T cells were the source of the cDNA or gDNA that made up the material.

Authors' data handling: Amplification with reference gene primers provided the estimates of nucleated cell counts. TCRdb keeps only in-frame clones here, not all; method: immunoSEQ multiplex PCR. Clonal size and the V and J genes are those of that table, whereas D and trimming came from the DNA. The data hold about 67,000 clones, with about 83% observed a single time. V was cut by 6 bases and J by 7 bases, with 10 bases left in between. CDR1 is KGHSH and CDR2 is LQKENI in the germline V gene. CDR3 length equals 12 residues. The sequencing input was peripheral blood. The source of this sequence is a woman of 80 years or more with acute or convalescent COVID-19. The chain has TRBV18 and TRBJ2-1; D might be TRBD2 (6 bases). The CDR3 nucleotides read TGTGCCAGCTCCCGGGACTCGAATGAGCAGTTCTTC. Encoded protein: CASSRDSNEQFF.